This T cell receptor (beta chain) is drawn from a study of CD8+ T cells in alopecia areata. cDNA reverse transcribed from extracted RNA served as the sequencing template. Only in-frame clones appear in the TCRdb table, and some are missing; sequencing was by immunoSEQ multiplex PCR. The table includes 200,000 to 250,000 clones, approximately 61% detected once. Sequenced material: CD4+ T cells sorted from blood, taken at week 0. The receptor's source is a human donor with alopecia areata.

The CDR3 DNA follows: TGTGCCAGCAGTTACCGGGGACTGACGAACACCGGGGAGCTGTTTTTT. Protein: CASSYRGLTNTGELFF. V usage is TRBV6-6 and J usage is TRBJ2-2; weak D call: TRBD2 (6 bases). CDR1 MNHNY and CDR2 SVGAGI come from the germline V gene (reference sequence). The CDR3 runs 16 residues. The V end was cut by 2 bases, the J end by 0 bases, with 10 bases between.